The TCR beta chain described here comes from a study of T cell responses to AZD1222 COVID-19 vaccine. Overall study results and limits: Females outnumbered males among donors, who were mostly white British; clonal diversity was possibly underestimated.

Profiled with immunoSEQ multiplex PCR; TCRdb holds only in-frame clones, not every one. The table lists approximately 140,000 clones, about 91% of them singletons, with roughly 15% in the top ten. Comment on this clone: Its antigen remains unidentified.

This sample comprised peripheral blood, obtained on day 0 of AZD1222 vaccination. The receptor comes from an adult in good health.

The CDR3 DNA follows: TGCGCCAGCAGCTTGGAAAGGAGTTTCCCAGAAGCTTTCTTT. It encodes CASSLERSFPEAFF. This sequence joins TRBV5-1 and TRBJ1-1; D is uncertain. The CDR3 sequence is 14 residues long. With 0 bases removed from V and 8 bases from J, the gap between germline ends came to 14 bases. Looked up from germline, CDR1 is SGHRS and CDR2 is YFSETQ.